The 9 T cell receptor beta chains below come from one sample, sequenced in a study of PD-1 blockade in classical Hodgkin lymphoma. Each patient experienced a relapse that followed autologous stem cell transplantation, and brentuximab vedotin exposure varied. Repertoires were generated with immunoSEQ multiplex PCR, while TCRdb's copy carries only in-frame clones and drops some. Of about 24,000 clones listed, approximately 80% are singletons. Sequences were derived from peripheral blood mononuclear cells (PBMCs), sampled at baseline. These receptor sequences come from a human donor with classical Hodgkin lymphoma.

In this sample, this clone turned up a few times. V and J are TRBV7-8 and TRBJ1-2, with a weak D call TRBD1 (6 bases). There are 15 residues in the CDR3. V was shortened by 1 base and J by 4 bases, with 13 bases between the two germline ends. The V gene's germline CDR1 is SGHVS and CDR2 FQNEAQ. The CDR3: CASSLGQGWPYGYTF. The CDR3 DNA sequence: TGTGCCAGCAGCTTAGGCCAGGGGTGGCCCTATGGCTACACCTTC.

The gene calls are TRBV5-5 and TRBJ2-3; D not resolved. CDR1 and CDR2 (germline): SGHKS, YYEKEE (reference sequence). V shed 6 bases and J shed 4 bases, with 12 bases lying between them. The CDR3 extends over 13 amino acids. Written as DNA, the CDR3 is TGTGCCAGCAACAACGCCCCCCCAGATACGCAGTATTTT. It encodes CASNNAPPDTQYF.

The V and J genes are TRBV5-4 and TRBJ1-6; unclear D gene. The V and J ends lost 2 bases and 7 bases respectively, with 4 bases between them. The CDR3 totals 12 residues. CDR1 SGHNT and CDR2 YYREEE come from the germline V gene (reference sequence). The CDR3: CASSFGNSPLHF. Here the CDR3 DNA reads TGTGCCAGCAGCTTTGGGAATTCACCCCTCCACTTT.

The chain recombines TRBV20-1 with TRBJ2-5, with no clear D. Trimming removed 2 bases at V and 2 bases at J, with 3 bases between. Germline-derived CDR1 and CDR2 are DFQATT and SNEGSKA (reference sequence). This CDR3 comprises 11 residues. CDR3 DNA sequence: TGCAGTGCTAGAAGGCAAGAGACCCAGTACTTC. Protein product: CSARRQETQYF.

The chain links TRBV7-8 to TRBJ2-5; the match to TRBD1 covers 8 bases. The CDR3 totals 14 residues. V shed 10 bases and J 4 bases; nucleotides not matched to a gene: 11. The germline gives CDR1 SGHVS, CDR2 FQNEAQ. The CDR3 DNA sequence: TGTGCCACGTCCTGGACAGGGAGTCTAGAGACCCAGTACTTC. Protein: CATSWTGSLETQYF.

The chain links TRBV4-3 to TRBJ2-1, with D possibly matching TRBD2 (7 bases). Germline V gives CDR1 LGHNA, CDR2 YSLEER. The CDR3 runs 16 residues. V lost 1 base to trimming and J lost 8 bases, with 18 bases between them. In DNA form, the CDR3 reads TGCGCCAGCAGCCAAGGGTGGGGGGGCTCTAGGTATGAGCAGTTCTTC. Protein: CASSQGWGGSRYEQFF.

This chain connects TRBV5-4 to TRBJ1-3; the D gene is possibly TRBD1 (5 bases). Germline V gene lookup returns CDR1 SGHNT and CDR2 YYREEE (reference sequence). Trimming shortened V by 0 bases and J by 4 bases, and 11 bases separated the two germline ends. The length of the CDR3 is 15 residues. CDR3 sequence: CASSLEGALGNTIYF. CDR3 nucleotide sequence: TGTGCCAGCAGCTTGGAAGGGGCGCTGGGAAACACCATATATTTT.

This rearrangement joins TRBV6-1 to TRBJ2-6; D gene ambiguous. This CDR3 is built from 14 residues. The V gene lost 4 bases and the J gene lost 0 bases, with 4 bases spanning the gap. Germline CDR1 is MNHNS and CDR2 is SASEGT. The CDR3 bases are TGTGCCAGCAGTGCAGTCTCTGGGGCCAACGTCCTGACTTTC. As protein: CASSAVSGANVLTF.

This chain connects TRBV4-1 to TRBJ1-2, with a tentative D call TRBD1 (5 bases). The V end lost 5 bases, the J end lost 0 bases, and 22 bases lay between the germline ends. The CDR3 is 18 residues long. Germline values: CDR1 MGHRA, CDR2 YSYEKL. The chain's CDR3 is CASSSLVRQTSTNYGYTF. The CDR3 DNA reads as TGCGCCAGCAGCTCCCTTGTTCGACAGACGAGTACTAACTATGGCTACACCTTC.